The present entry profiles one T cell receptor beta chain with its context. This clonotype appeared a few times. The antigen it recognizes is unknown. Per-base quality was not reported, and no clone a single base away is much larger than it. The sample comes from a study of spatial heterogeneity in lung cancer (dated by TCRdb to 2018 to 2020). For the study in its entirety: The donors were about 65 patients from the lung TRACERx cohort who had early-stage, untreated non-small cell lung cancer. In the raw uncorrected reads, each unique combination of TCR and UMI appeared more than ten times on average. Beta-chain transcripts were consistently detected in greater numbers than alpha-chain transcripts, which likely reflected higher beta-chain transcript abundance. The study quantitatively compared TCR alpha and beta repertoires across multiple tumor regions, matched nontumor lung and blood in non-small cell lung cancer. Both alpha and beta chains were TCR-sequenced in hundreds of tumor regions, under 85 matched nontumor lung samples and around 54 PBMC samples obtained at surgery. Nonsynonymous mutation counts, determined by whole-exome sequencing of tumor tissue, were related to features of the TCR repertoire. Follow-up PBMC samples were sequenced whenever available, with a median time to follow-up of about 24 months after resection. Overall study outcomes, separate from this receptor: Only 14 patients were included in the comparisons of baseline and follow-up blood repertoires. Additional single-cell paired TCR alpha and beta sequencing was considered necessary to confirm, at a functional level, the hypothesis that regional TCRs recognize regional mutations. Ubiquitous expanded tumor TCRs showed up in blood more often at tumor resection than at routine follow-up.

Preparation of the library involved 5' RACE. Sequencing instrument: NextSeq 500. To allow correction of PCR and sequencing errors, the TCR library protocol tagged every TCR cDNA molecule with a unique molecular identifier. The authors' analysis ran thus. TCR identification, UMI-based error correction and CDR3 extraction were all carried out with Decombinator tools. Expanded TCRs were defined as those above a frequency of 2 per 1,000, corresponding to the top 1% of the tumor frequency distribution. Renyi diversity was computed with the R vegan package after each repertoire had been subsampled 100 times to 5,000 TCRs. CDR3 similarity networks were constructed using string-kernel similarity of amino acid triplets, with links drawn between CDR3s whose pairwise similarity was above 0.82. The public sequencing data were trimmed at Q25 with fastp and processed into clonotypes with MiXCR by TCRdb, which kept only in-frame beta chains. Here each entry gathers all rows of one CDR3 protein and keeps the most common genes and DNA. These V and J calls are TCRdb output, not the study's own analysis. In this sample the table shows tens of thousands of distinct CDR3 sequences, roughly 19% of which occur a single time. Around a fifth of the sample goes to the ten largest clones.

Unmatched junction bases come to 12, with V trimmed by 4 bases and J by 0 bases. From its cysteine to its phenylalanine, the CDR3 spans 21 amino acids. Just the 63-base CDR3 DNA is kept, in frame starting at base 1. CDR1 and CDR2 (SEHNR, FQNEAQ) derive from the germline V gene (reference sequence). The time point label of this sample denotes: blood at routine non-recurrence follow-up after resection. Without any cell sorting, TCR sequencing was performed on whole RNA extracted either from tumor and nontumor lung tissue or from cryopreserved PBMC samples. Only patients for whom sufficient RNA was available from at least two tumor regions were selected for TCR sequencing.

The TCR comes from a male donor with early-stage non-small cell lung cancer. The rearranged segments are TRBV7-9 and TRBJ2-1; 16 junctional bases match TRBD2. Sample: PBMCs, taken at follow-up. Here the CDR3 is given as CASSSTIGTSGGVGSYNEQFF. The nucleotide sequence is given as TGTGCCAGCAGCTCAACCATCGGGACTAGCGGGGGGGTAGGCTCCTACAATGAGCAGTTCTTC.